The 4 T cell receptor beta chains presented below share a single source sample, sequenced in a study of CD8 T cells in Susac syndrome. Reverse transcription of about 0.45 to 1 ug RNA was performed with random hexamers. MiXCR, run by TCRdb on the immunoSEQ multiplex PCR reads, gives a single entry per CDR3 protein. The table records hundreds of thousands of distinct CDR3 sequences, around 84% of them present only once. Sequencing was done on a sample of CD8+ T cells from PBMCs. The receptors come from a human donor with multiple sclerosis.

This clonotype was counted only a few times. This chain connects TRBV6-5 to TRBJ2-2; TRBD1 matches at 9 bases. The ends lost 6 bases at V and 6 bases at J; junction bases unmatched: 8. CDR1 is MNHEY and CDR2 is SVGAGI in the germline V gene. CDR3 length: 15 residues. DNA of the CDR3: TGTGCCAGCAGGATAGGGACAGGGTACGCCGGGGAGCTGTTTTTT. Translating gives CASRIGTGYAGELFF.

The chain uses TRBV6-5 and TRBJ2-7, with D perhaps matching TRBD2 (5 bases). CDR1 is MNHEY and CDR2 is SVGAGI in the germline V gene. This CDR3 is built from 11 residues. Trimming removed 1 base at V and 9 bases at J, with 7 bases between. The chain's CDR3 is CASSYFGVQYF. DNA of the CDR3: TGTGCCAGCAGTTACTTCGGGGTGCAGTACTTC.

The gene calls are TRBV21-1 and TRBJ2-1; TRBD2 is taken as the D call from the table, unchecked against the DNA. TRBV21-1 is a listed pseudogene. The CDR3 spans 15 residues. CDR3 coding DNA: TGTGCCAGCACGGTGACTAGCGGGTTTGGTAATGAGCAGTTCTTC. Amino acid sequence: CASTVTSGFGNEQFF.

This clonotype turned up a few times. The genes are TRBV7-2 and TRBJ2-5; TRBD1 might be the D (5 bases). Germline CDR1 and CDR2: SGHTA and FQGNSA. CDR3 length: 11 amino acids. The germline V and J ends were trimmed by 6 bases and 7 bases, with 9 bases remaining between them. The CDR3 reads CASRQRGTQYF. CDR3 sequence (DNA): TGTGCCAGCAGGCAAAGGGGGACCCAGTACTTC.